The 27 T cell receptor beta chains given below trace back to one sample, sequenced in a study of technical replicates of blood from a few donors (dated by TCRdb to about 2017). Preparation of the library involved the immunoSEQ multiplex PCR assay. TCRdb carries this immuneACCESS record with in-frame sequences only. Its versions omit some clonotypes, under half of them owing to an unresolved V gene in the studies checked, with the rest unexplained. For this sample the table gives 15,000 to 20,000 clones, of which roughly 87% were detected only once. The ten top clones hold roughly 12% of the sample. Sample: PBMCs. The receptors shown here come from a human donor in good health.

The chain has TRBV19 and TRBJ2-1; a weak D match, TRBD2 (5 bases). This CDR3 has 15 residues. The V end was cut by 4 bases, the J end by 4 bases, with 14 bases between. Germline assignment: CDR1 LNHDA and CDR2 SQIVND (reference sequence). CDR3 bases: TGTGCCAGTAGTACTTTGTGGGGAGAGTACAATGAGCAGTTCTTC. Residues: CASSTLWGEYNEQFF.

The chain carries TRBV5-1 and TRBJ1-4; no definite D call. CDR1 is SGHRS, CDR2 YFSETQ, per germline. The CDR3 spans 12 residues. Trimming stripped 1 base from V and 8 bases from J, with 6 bases between. CDR3 amino acids: CASSLTREKLFF. In DNA, the CDR3 is TGCGCCAGCAGCTTGACGAGAGAAAAACTGTTTTTT.

The chain is built from TRBV6-6 and TRBJ2-7; tentative D call: TRBD1 (5 bases). The CDR3 has 13 amino acids. V was clipped by 5 bases and J by 2 bases, with 10 bases between them. The germline CDR1 and CDR2 sequences are MNHNY and SVGAGI (reference sequence). CDR3 DNA: TGTGCCAGCAGTAGAGACAGAGCCTACGAGCAGTACTTC. Protein product: CASSRDRAYEQYF.

The chain is built from TRBV6-1 and TRBJ2-7, with 7 bases that match TRBD2. The J segment lost 3 bases and the V segment lost 1 base, leaving 3 bases of the junction unmatched. CDR3 length equals 14 residues. Germline assignment: CDR1 MNHNS and CDR2 SASEGT. This CDR3 reads CASSEDAGVYEQYF. CDR3 DNA sequence: TGTGCCAGCAGTGAAGACGCGGGGGTCTACGAGCAGTACTTC.

About this clone itself: One end of the junction fails to match germline, which may point to a read error. The chain joins TRBV5-1 to TRBJ2-7; 8 bases agree with TRBD2. Germline CDR1 reads SGHRS; CDR2 reads YFSETQ. There are 12 residues in the CDR3. CDR3 region: CASSPGGGLEAF. DNA of the CDR3: TGCGCCAGCAGCCCCGGGGGGGGACTAGAGGCCTTC.

V gene TRBV19 combines with J gene TRBJ2-1; 7 bases line up with TRBD2. The CDR3 covers 15 residues. Germline-derived CDR1 and CDR2 are LNHDA and SQIVND (reference sequence). Unmatched junction bases numbered 7, after V lost 8 bases and J lost 0 bases. In nucleotides, the CDR3 is TGTGCCAGTGGACCTTTAGCGGGCTCCTACAATGAGCAGTTCTTC. Translating gives CASGPLAGSYNEQFF.

This clone was recorded once. The chain carries TRBV18 and TRBJ2-7; 10 bases align to TRBD1. The CDR3 runs to 13 residues. With V trimmed by 8 bases and J by 2 bases, 3 bases remained unmatched. Germline-derived CDR1 and CDR2 are KGHSH and LQKENI. DNA of the CDR3: TGTGCCAGCAGCGGACAGGGGGCCTACGAGCAGTACTTC. Translated, it gives CASSGQGAYEQYF.

CDR3 protein: CASSLREGAEAFF. CDR3 in DNA: TGTGCCAGCAGCTTAAGAGAGGGGGCTGAAGCTTTCTTT. This rearrangement joins TRBV7-3 to TRBJ1-1, with D possibly TRBD1 on 6 matching bases. V was cut by 1 base and J by 6 bases, with 9 bases left in between. The germline V gene encodes CDR1 SGHTA and CDR2 FQGTGA. CDR3 length equals 13 residues.

V usage is TRBV15 and J usage is TRBJ1-2, with D perhaps TRBD1 (6 bases). The CDR3 has 17 amino acids. V lost 0 bases to trimming and J lost 1 base, with 15 bases between them. Germline CDR1 LNHNV, CDR2 YYDKDF (reference sequence). The CDR3 bases are TGTGCCACCAGCAGAGAGAAGCAGGGGTGGCGTAACTATGGCTACACCTTC. As protein: CATSREKQGWRNYGYTF.

The CDR3 DNA reads as TGTGCCAGCAGTAAAACCCCAGGGGGCAGTGGGGACTACACCTTC. Protein: CASSKTPGGSGDYTF. V is TRBV6-5 and J is TRBJ1-2; TRBD1 matches 8 bases. Losses at the gene ends were 5 bases for V and 10 bases for J; bases not matched to a gene: 15. CDR3 length equals 15 residues. From germline, CDR1 is MNHEY and CDR2 SVGAGI.

The chain uses TRBV5-1 and TRBJ1-6, with D perhaps TRBD1 (5 bases). The CDR3 runs to 15 residues. Trimming cost V 0 bases and J 7 bases, with 11 bases left between them. Germline CDR1 reads SGHRS; CDR2 reads YFSETQ. In DNA, the CDR3 is TGCGCCAGCAGCTTGGATTCGCCAGGGAATTCACCCCTCCACTTT. Its protein is CASSLDSPGNSPLHF.

The rearrangement uses TRBV5-1 and TRBJ2-7; 11 bases are a match to TRBD2. The V gene's germline CDR1 is SGHRS and CDR2 YFSETQ. This CDR3 has 15 residues. Trimming cost V 4 bases and J 3 bases; bases outside gene matches: 6. CDR3 bases: TGCGCCAGCAGCACCGGACTAGCGGGCCTCTACGAGCAGTACTTC. Protein product: CASSTGLAGLYEQYF. The complete variable domain, with remaining parts taken from reference TRBV5-1 and TRBJ2-7, reads KAGVTQTPRYLIKTRGQQVTLSCSPISGHRSVSWYQQTPGQGLQFLFEYFSETQRNKGNFPGRFSGRQFSNSRSEMNVSTLELGDSALYLCASSTGLAGLYEQYFGPGTRLTVT.

The V call is TRBV18, the J call TRBJ2-2; TRBD1 is a possible D gene (5 bases). The germline V and J ends were trimmed by 3 bases and 1 base, with 6 bases remaining between them. The CDR3 is 14 residues long. Germline V gives CDR1 KGHSH, CDR2 LQKENI. Here the CDR3 DNA reads TGTGCCAGCTCACCCACAGGGAACACCGGGGAGCTGTTTTTT. Translated: CASSPTGNTGELFF.

The V call is TRBV29-1, the J call TRBJ2-1, with 7 nucleotides matching TRBD2. V shed 4 bases and J 6 bases; nucleotides not matched to a gene: 3. CDR1 SQVTM and CDR2 ANQGSEA come from the germline V gene. The CDR3 runs 12 residues. CDR3 amino acids: CSVGPGGNEQFF. Written as DNA, the CDR3 is TGCAGCGTTGGACCGGGGGGCAATGAGCAGTTCTTC.

The V and J genes are TRBV28 and TRBJ2-1, with D possibly matching TRBD2 (5 bases). Germline lookup yields CDR1 MDHEN and CDR2 SYDVKM. V was cut by 1 base and J by 9 bases, with 10 bases left in between. The CDR3 covers 13 residues. The CDR3 spells CASSLLASFEQFF. The CDR3 bases are TGTGCCAGCAGTTTATTGGCTAGCTTTGAGCAGTTCTTC.

The chain recombines TRBV6-1 with TRBJ1-5; D gene ambiguous. V was trimmed by 2 bases and J by 0 bases, leaving 2 bases between them. This CDR3 is built from 13 residues. The V gene's germline CDR1 is MNHNS and CDR2 SASEGT. The CDR3 protein is CASSERSNQPQHF. CDR3 nucleotide sequence: TGTGCCAGCAGTGAACGTAGCAATCAGCCCCAGCATTTT.

The chain employs TRBV18 and TRBJ2-7; a possible D gene is TRBD2 (6 bases). V was cut by 5 bases and J by 4 bases, with 15 bases left in between. The CDR3 contains 14 residues. CDR1 KGHSH and CDR2 LQKENI come from the germline V gene. The CDR3 reads CASSYGVAGYEQYF. The CDR3 DNA is TGTGCCAGCTCATACGGGGTTGCGGGGTACGAGCAGTACTTC.

This sequence joins TRBV2 and TRBJ1-2; D ambiguous. This CDR3 has 12 amino acids. Trimming took off 7 bases at V and 7 bases at J, with 13 bases between the two ends. Looked up from germline, CDR1 is SNHLY and CDR2 is FYNNEI. The DNA for the CDR3 is TGTGCCAGCAACGAGGCTTCGGGTGGCTACACCTTC. This gives the protein CASNEASGGYTF. The full variable domain, with the rest looked up from reference TRBV2 and TRBJ1-2, is EPEVTQTPSHQVTQMGQEVILRCVPISNHLYFYWYRQILGQKVEFLVSFYNNEISEKSEIFDDQFSVERPDGSNFTLKIRSTKLEDSAMYFCASNEASGGYTFGSGTRLTVV.

This clone was recorded a few times. The rearrangement joins TRBV19 to TRBJ2-5; TRBD2 matches 10 bases. This CDR3 spans 12 amino acids. The trim removed 10 bases at V and 5 bases at J, leaving 4 bases unmatched. CDR1 and CDR2 (germline): LNHDA, SQIVND (reference sequence). The CDR3 DNA reads as TGTGCCACTAGCGGGAGCGGGGAGACCCAGTACTTC. Its translation: CATSGSGETQYF.

The chain carries TRBV28 and TRBJ2-2, with 9 nucleotides matching TRBD1. J gave up 3 bases and V 5 bases, and 7 bases lay outside the gene matches. Germline loops: CDR1 MDHEN, CDR2 SYDVKM. The CDR3 spans 16 residues. Here the CDR3 DNA reads TGTGCCAGCAGTGAGACCGGGACAGGGTACACCGGGGAGCTGTTTTTT. It encodes CASSETGTGYTGELFF. Complete variable domain (other parts from reference TRBV28 and TRBJ2-2): DVKVTQSSRYLVKRTGEKVFLECVQDMDHENMFWYRQDPGLGLRLIYFSYDVKMKEKGDIPEGYSVSREKKERFSLILESASTNQTSMYLCASSETGTGYTGELFFGEGSRLTVL.

This clone came up once. This chain uses TRBV28 with TRBJ2-7; no reliable D call. CDR1 MDHEN and CDR2 SYDVKM come from the germline V gene. This CDR3 contains 14 residues. Trimming left V 6 bases short and J 6 bases short, with 18 bases between. For the CDR3, the DNA is TGTGCCAGCAGAACCTATTCAGCGCTAGTCGAGCAGTACTTC. This gives the protein CASRTYSALVEQYF.

This clone was recorded a few times. The genes are TRBV10-3 and TRBJ2-7; TRBD1 matches at 10 bases. The ends lost 3 bases at V and 2 bases at J; junction bases unmatched: 4. CDR3 size: 15 residues. Germline loops: CDR1 ENHRY, CDR2 SYGVKD. CDR3 sequence reads: CAISDGDRGTYEQYF. As DNA, the CDR3 is TGTGCCATCAGTGATGGGGACAGGGGAACCTACGAGCAGTACTTC.

This sequence joins TRBV5-1 and TRBJ2-7, with D unclear. V lost 3 bases and J lost 3, with 4 bases in between. The germline CDR1 and CDR2 sequences are SGHRS and YFSETQ. The length of the CDR3 is 11 residues. CDR3 in DNA: TGCGCCAGCAGCTCTTACTACGAGCAGTACTTC. Its translation: CASSSYYEQYF.

This chain links TRBV6-6 with TRBJ1-3; 9 nucleotides match TRBD1. CDR1 and CDR2 (germline): MNHNY, SVGAGI (reference sequence). Trimming removed 6 bases from V and 6 bases from J; junction bases left unmatched: 6. This CDR3 is built from 14 residues. The CDR3 loop reads CASSTGTGTNTIYF. The DNA for the CDR3 is TGTGCCAGCAGCACCGGGACAGGGACAAACACCATATATTTT.

The V call is TRBV6-1, the J call TRBJ2-5; 8 nucleotides align to TRBD1. Looked up from germline, CDR1 is MNHNS and CDR2 is SASEGT. The CDR3 loop spans 15 amino acids. Trimming cost V 6 bases and J 5 bases; bases outside gene matches: 11. CDR3 amino acids: CASSLGGQVWETQYF. The CDR3 nucleotides read TGTGCCAGCAGCCTTGGGGGACAGGTTTGGGAGACCCAGTACTTC.

This chain joins TRBV6-5 and TRBJ1-5; the match to TRBD1 covers 8 bases. The CDR3 runs 16 residues. Germline V CDR1 and CDR2: MNHEY, SVGAGI. The V segment lost 4 bases and the J segment 6 bases; nucleotides outside the gene matches: 11. CDR3: CASSSERTGYSQPQHF. The CDR3 nucleotides are TGTGCCAGCAGTTCCGAAAGGACAGGGTATAGTCAGCCCCAGCATTTT.

The rearrangement uses TRBV2 and TRBJ2-3; TRBD2 aligns across 7 bases. The germline V gene encodes CDR1 SNHLY and CDR2 FYNNEI. The CDR3 is made up of 16 amino acids. V was pared by 7 bases and J by 5 bases, with 15 bases of the junction left unmatched. In DNA, the CDR3 is TGTGCCAGCATCCCCCCCCTAGCGGCCCTAGGAGATACGCAGTATTTT. Protein sequence: CASIPPLAALGDTQYF.